The clone carrying this T cell receptor beta chain came up many times. No antigen is known for it. The record originates from a study of CD8 T cells in ankylosing spondylitis. Study-wide findings and caveats: Blood from ankylosing spondylitis patients appeared to carry a characteristic roughly 8-variant TCR beta motif. Within peripheral blood, clones linked to disease were CD8+ and relatively rare. Clones linked to disease were reported to show significant enrichment in matched ankylosing spondylitis synovial fluid.

Preparation of TCR beta libraries was done by quantitative 5'-RACE with molecular barcodes. Via MiXCR, TCRdb re-called the 5' RACE reads, giving one row per CDR3 protein. The sample comprises roughly 130,000 distinct CDR3 sequences, 9.3% of which are singletons, and 3.3% rests with the top ten. The CDR3 sequence is 17 residues long. The V and J ends lost 4 bases and 2 bases, in that order; junction bases with no gene match: 13. Germline assignment: CDR1 LGHDT and CDR2 YNNKEL (reference sequence). This rearrangement joins TRBV3-1 to TRBJ2-7; 8 bases are shared with TRBD2. Input material: blood, either unsorted or a sorted T cell fraction (not recorded which). This clonotype originated in a male donor with ankylosing spondylitis or in good health (not recorded which). CDR3 coding DNA: TGTGCCAGCAGCCCACAGAGCGGGAGATTTTACACCTACGAGCAGTACTTC. Encoded protein: CASSPQSGRFYTYEQYF.